These 7 T cell receptor beta chains share one sample of origin, sequenced in a study of patients and donors after allogeneic stem cell transplantation (dated by TCRdb to 2018 to 2020). The library was made by RT-PCR. The reads were generated on a NextSeq 550. TCRdb reprocessed the public reads (quality trimming at Q25 with fastp, clone calling with MiXCR) and kept in-frame beta chains. All rows with the same CDR3 protein become a single entry with the most common DNA and genes. In all, the sample holds approximately 220,000 distinct CDR3 sequences, and 35% to 45% of those were seen once. Jointly, the top ten make up around 10% of the sample. The sample taken for sequencing was blood, either unsorted or a sorted T cell fraction (not recorded which). Receptors originate from a human donor who was either an allogeneic HSCT recipient or a stem cell or donor lymphocyte infusion donor (not recorded which). It is not recorded whose cells these are; they may come from a transplant donor.

The chain couples TRBV7-6 to TRBJ2-1; D may be TRBD2 (6 bases). CDR1 is SGHVS and CDR2 is FNYEAQ in the germline V gene. This CDR3 has 15 residues. Trimming stripped 5 bases from V and 7 bases from J, with 18 bases between. The CDR3 nucleotides read TGTGCCAGCAGCCCCTTCGGGGGTGTAGCGAATGAGCAGTTCTTC. It codes for CASSPFGGVANEQFF.

Here the CDR3 reads CASSYQAGGPQHF. Here the CDR3 DNA reads TGTGCCAGCAGTTACCAAGCGGGGGGTCCCCAGCATTTT. This chain uses TRBV6-6 with TRBJ1-5, with a weak D call TRBD1 (5 bases). The CDR3 spans 13 residues. Deletions cut 2 bases from V and 10 bases from J, with 12 bases between. CDR1 and CDR2 from the germline V gene are MNHNY and SVGAGI (reference sequence).

The chain has TRBV5-1 and TRBJ2-7, with 7 bases aligning to TRBD1. Germline V CDR1 and CDR2: SGHRS, YFSETQ. V shed 5 bases and J 0 bases; nucleotides not matched to a gene: 8. CDR3 size: 15 residues. CDR3 DNA sequence: TGCGCCAGCAGTCGGGACAGCCCGAACTCCTACGAGCAGTACTTC. It specifies CASSRDSPNSYEQYF.

This chain connects TRBV12-5 to TRBJ2-2; TRBD1 might be the D (6 bases). V was pared by 0 bases and J by 1 base, with 9 bases between. The CDR3 sequence is 16 residues long. Germline CDR1 LGHNT, CDR2 FRNRAP. The CDR3 spells CASGLVGTLNTGELFF. CDR3 coding DNA: TGTGCTAGTGGTTTGGTAGGGACACTGAACACCGGGGAGCTGTTTTTT. Together with reference TRBV12-5 and TRBJ2-2, the CDR3 gives the full variable domain: DARVTQTPRHKVTEMGQEVTMRCQPILGHNTVFWYRQTMMQGLELLAYFRNRAPLDDSGMPKDRFSAEMPDATLATLKIQPSEPRDSAVYFCASGLVGTLNTGELFFGEGSRLTVL.

The chain links TRBV5-6 to TRBJ2-5; tentatively, D is TRBD1 (6 bases). Trimming stripped 3 bases from V and 2 bases from J, with 17 bases between. Germline V CDR1 and CDR2: SGHDT, YYEEEE. This CDR3 comprises 16 residues. This chain's CDR3 is CASSSLPGHHQETQYF. The CDR3 DNA reads as TGTGCCAGCAGCTCCTTACCGGGACACCATCAAGAGACCCAGTACTTC. The entire variable domain, with the rest obtained from reference TRBV5-6 and TRBJ2-5, is as follows: DAGVTQSPTHLIKTRGQQVTLRCSPKSGHDTVSWYQQALGQGPQFIFQYYEEEERQRGNFPDRFSGHQFPNYSSELNVNALLLGDSALYLCASSSLPGHHQETQYFGPGTRLLVL.

This clonotype was seen only a few times. The chain links TRBV2 to TRBJ2-5; D unclear. There are 11 residues in the CDR3. Between the trimmed V and J ends, which lost 1 base and 3 bases, there was a span of 0 bases. Looked up from germline, CDR1 is SNHLY and CDR2 is FYNNEI. The CDR3 loop is CASSEEETQYF. The CDR3 DNA reads TGTGCCAGCAGTGAAGAAGAGACCCAGTACTTC.

CDR3: CSATRQALAKNIQYF. The CDR3 nucleotides are TGCAGTGCGACCCGACAGGCCCTAGCCAAAAACATTCAGTACTTC. This chain joins TRBV20-1 and TRBJ2-4; D perhaps matches TRBD1 (6 bases). Deletions cut 6 bases from V and 0 bases from J, with 15 bases between. This CDR3 region has 15 residues. Germline values: CDR1 DFQATT, CDR2 SNEGSKA (reference sequence).